One sample yielded the 6 T cell receptor beta chains listed below, sequenced in a study of cytomegalovirus exposure and HLA in healthy donors. Researchers ran the PCR with 60 Vbeta and 13 Jbeta primers. Clones were read by immunoSEQ multiplex PCR, and TCRdb kept only the in-frame ones, dropping some. This table holds about 200,000 clones, approximately 79% found once. The source material was PBMCs. These receptors all come from a woman in her thirties in good health and CMV-seropositive.

This clone was observed once. One end of the junction varies from germline; a read error may be responsible. The chain joins TRBV5-6 to TRBJ2-5, with D maybe TRBD1 (6 bases). Germline CDR1 is SGHDT and CDR2 is YYEEEE. This CDR3 comprises 13 residues. The CDR3 coding sequence is TGTGCCAGCGGCTTGACAGGAAGGGAGACCCAGTACTTC. It codes for CASGLTGRETQYF.

This chain links TRBV7-9 with TRBJ2-7, with 7 nucleotides matching TRBD1. The CDR3 is 14 amino acids. J lost 5 bases, V lost 4 bases, and 8 bases had no gene match. Germline V gene sequence: CDR1 SEHNR, CDR2 FQNEAQ (reference sequence). The CDR3 DNA reads as TGTGCCAGCAGCTACCGGGACAGAGCCCACGAGCAGTACTTC. It yields the protein CASSYRDRAHEQYF.

This chain connects TRBV5-1 to TRBJ2-1; maybe TRBD2 (5 bases). With 2 bases removed from V and 2 bases from J, the gap between germline ends came to 8 bases. This CDR3 comprises 14 residues. CDR1 and CDR2 (germline): SGHRS, YFSETQ. In nucleotides, the CDR3 is TGCGCCAGCAGCTTTGAGGGTACCTACAATGAGCAGTTCTTC. The encoded protein is CASSFEGTYNEQFF.

This chain connects TRBV15 to TRBJ2-5; TRBD1 is a possible D gene (6 bases). The germline V gene encodes CDR1 LNHNV and CDR2 YYDKDF (reference sequence). The CDR3 has 16 residues. The V end was cut by 0 bases, the J end by 5 bases, with 16 bases between. In nucleotides, the CDR3 is TGTGCCACCAGCAGAGATGGCCAGGGGCTGGGGGAGACCCAGTACTTC. This sequence encodes CATSRDGQGLGETQYF.

The V call is TRBV29-1, the J call TRBJ1-4; D might be TRBD1 (5 bases). This CDR3 has 11 amino acids. Between the trimmed V and J ends, which lost 7 bases and 5 bases, there was a span of 8 bases. Germline values: CDR1 SQVTM, CDR2 ANQGSEA. The CDR3 coding sequence is TGCAGCGCGGACACAAATGAAAAACTGTTTTTT. Residues: CSADTNEKLFF.

V usage is TRBV4-1 and J usage is TRBJ1-2, with D perhaps matching TRBD1 (6 bases). This CDR3 comprises 14 residues. Germline lookup yields CDR1 MGHRA and CDR2 YSYEKL. V was trimmed by 3 bases and J by 8 bases, leaving 16 bases between them. CDR3 loop: CASSHHLGAGGYTF. CDR3 coding DNA: TGCGCCAGCAGCCACCACCTGGGGGCGGGCGGCTACACCTTC.